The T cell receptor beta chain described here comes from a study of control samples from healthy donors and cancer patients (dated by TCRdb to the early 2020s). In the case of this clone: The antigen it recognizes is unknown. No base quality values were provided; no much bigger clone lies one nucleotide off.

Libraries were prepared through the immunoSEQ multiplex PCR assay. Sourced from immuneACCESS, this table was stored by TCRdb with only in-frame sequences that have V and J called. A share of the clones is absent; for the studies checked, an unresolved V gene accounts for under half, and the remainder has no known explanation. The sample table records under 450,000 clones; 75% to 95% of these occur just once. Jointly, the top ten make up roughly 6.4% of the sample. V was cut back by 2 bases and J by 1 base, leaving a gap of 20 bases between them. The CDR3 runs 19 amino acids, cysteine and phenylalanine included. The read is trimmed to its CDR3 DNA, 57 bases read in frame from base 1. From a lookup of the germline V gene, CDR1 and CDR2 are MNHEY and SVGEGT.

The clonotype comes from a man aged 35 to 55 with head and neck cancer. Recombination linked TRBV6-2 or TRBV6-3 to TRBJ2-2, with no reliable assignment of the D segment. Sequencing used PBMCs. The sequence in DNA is TGTGCCAGCAGTTACCTCTCTAGGCAGGCGCTTTGGAACACCGGGGAGCTGTTTTTT. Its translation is CASSYLSRQALWNTGELFF.